Each of the 17 T cell receptor beta chains below was sequenced from the same sample in a study of Ad26.COV2.S vaccination and SARS-CoV-2 variants. Some clones are missing from TCRdb's copy, which holds only in-frame ones; the method was immunoSEQ multiplex PCR. The sample yields 380,000 or so clones, about 88% seen once. Treatment indicated: over 15 received Ad26.COV2.S at low or high dose, single or two shots; five or six received placebo; per-sample allocation not given. Sampling was done on day 63 after the first vaccine or placebo injection. Specimen: peripheral blood, collected in a trial of Ad26.COV2.S vaccine versus placebo. These receptors were taken from a person aged 18-60 years who received the Ad26.COV2.S COVID-19 vaccine or a placebo.

The rearrangement joins TRBV3-1 (or the pseudogene TRBV3-2) to TRBJ1-6; 11 positions agree with TRBD1. This CDR3 region has 13 residues. The J segment lost 7 bases and the V segment lost 10 bases, leaving 3 bases of the junction unmatched. Germline CDR1 is LGHDT and CDR2 is YNNKEL (reference sequence). CDR3 loop: CATRDRGNSPLHF. The CDR3 region has the DNA TGTGCCACCCGGGACAGGGGGAATTCACCCCTCCACTTT.

The sample holds a few counts of this clone. The J gene is TRBJ2-5, the V gene TRBV19, with 8 positions matching TRBD1. The V gene's germline CDR1 is LNHDA and CDR2 SQIVND (reference sequence). The CDR3 is made up of 18 amino acids. Unmatched junction bases numbered 20, after V lost 6 bases and J lost 5 bases. CDR3 loop: CASSISGTGPGLSETQYF. CDR3 DNA sequence: TGTGCCAGTAGCATTTCCGGGACAGGTCCGGGTCTCAGTGAGACCCAGTACTTC.

The gene calls are TRBV18 and TRBJ2-7; 7 bases agree with TRBD2. Germline values: CDR1 KGHSH, CDR2 LQKENI. The V gene end was trimmed by 3 bases and the J gene end by 7 bases; junction bases not matched to a gene: 12. There are 15 residues in the CDR3. The CDR3 region has the DNA TGTGCCAGCTCACCGCCCCCGGGGACTACGAGGGAGCAGTACTTC. Amino acid sequence: CASSPPPGTTREQYF. The full variable domain, with the rest looked up from reference TRBV18 and TRBJ2-7, is NAGVMQNPRHLVRRRGQEARLRCSPMKGHSHVYWYRQLPEEGLKFMVYLQKENIIDESGMPKERFSAEFPKEGPSILRIQQVVRGDSAAYFCASSPPPGTTREQYFGPGTRLTVT.

The rearrangement uses TRBV2 and TRBJ2-6; D call uncertain. V lost 5 bases and J lost 1, with 3 bases in between. The CDR3 totals 13 residues. Per germline, CDR1 SNHLY and CDR2 FYNNEI. CDR3 sequence reads: CASSISGANVLTF. The CDR3 bases are TGTGCCAGCAGTATTTCTGGGGCCAACGTCCTGACTTTC.

The V and J genes are TRBV4-3 and TRBJ1-1; the D gene is possibly TRBD1 (6 bases). Per germline, CDR1 LGHNA and CDR2 YSLEER. This CDR3 is built from 15 residues. V was trimmed by 2 bases and J by 5 bases, leaving 15 bases between them. The CDR3 DNA reads as TGCGCCAGCAGCCAAACGATGGGGGGGCGGACTGAAGCTTTCTTT. Its translation is CASSQTMGGRTEAFF.

The V and J genes are TRBV11-2 and TRBJ2-7; D is possibly TRBD2 (5 bases). V was clipped by 1 base and J by 1 base, with 8 bases between them. This CDR3 is 14 amino acids long. Germline V gene lookup returns CDR1 SGHAT and CDR2 FQNNGV. CDR3 region: CASSLAGESYEQYF. DNA for the CDR3: TGTGCCAGCAGCTTAGCCGGGGAGTCCTACGAGCAGTACTTC. The whole variable domain, remainder taken from reference TRBV11-2 and TRBJ2-7, is EAGVAQSPRYKIIEKRQSVAFWCNPISGHATLYWYQQILGQGPKLLIQFQNNGVVDDSQLPKDRFSAERLKGVDSTLKIQPAKLEDSAVYLCASSLAGESYEQYFGPGTRLTVT.

In its sample, this clone was seen once. The chain employs TRBV5-8 and TRBJ1-2, with D unresolved. The V and J ends lost 3 bases and 6 bases respectively, with 18 bases between them. The CDR3 has 15 residues. Germline CDR1 SGHTS, CDR2 YDEGEE. Here the CDR3 reads CASSSTPGVSDGYTF. The CDR3 DNA reads TGTGCCAGCAGCTCAACCCCAGGCGTTTCCGATGGCTACACCTTC.

The gene calls are TRBV29-1 and TRBJ1-1, with D tentatively TRBD1 (5 bases). The CDR3 is made up of 12 amino acids. Trimming removed 7 bases at V and 0 bases at J, with 9 bases between. The V gene's germline CDR1 is SQVTM and CDR2 ANQGSEA. CDR3 sequence: CSGGTVNTEAFF. The CDR3 nucleotides read TGCAGCGGAGGGACGGTGAACACTGAAGCTTTCTTT. Together with reference TRBV29-1 and TRBJ1-1, the CDR3 gives the full variable domain: SAVISQKPSRDICQRGTSLTIQCQVDSQVTMMFWYRQQPGQSLTLIATANQGSEATYESGFVIDKFPISRPNLTFSTLTVSNMSPEDSSIYLCSGGTVNTEAFFGQGTRLTVV.

The chain joins TRBV6-2 or TRBV6-3 to TRBJ2-1; 8 bases line up with TRBD1. This CDR3 is built from 16 residues. The J segment lost 7 bases and the V segment lost 2 bases, leaving 10 bases of the junction unmatched. Germline CDR1 MNHEY, CDR2 SVGEGT. This chain's CDR3 is CASSYKTGVKANEQFF. The CDR3, as DNA: TGTGCCAGCAGTTACAAGACAGGGGTGAAAGCAAATGAGCAGTTCTTC.

V is TRBV28 and J is TRBJ1-1, with unresolved D. Trimming removed 4 bases from V and 5 bases from J, with 11 bases in between. CDR1 and CDR2 (germline): MDHEN, SYDVKM. This CDR3 is 13 amino acids long. The CDR3 region is CASSSGPDTEAFF. The CDR3 DNA is TGTGCCAGCAGTTCCGGACCAGATACTGAAGCTTTCTTT.

V and J are TRBV7-6 and TRBJ2-1; 9 bases agree with TRBD2. The germline V gene has CDR1 SGHVS and CDR2 FNYEAQ. CDR3 length: 17 amino acids. The V and J ends lost 0 bases and 7 bases, in that order; junction bases with no gene match: 10. In nucleotides, the CDR3 is TGTGCCAGCAGCTTAGCGCCGAGTAGCGGGAGATTAAATGAGCAGTTCTTC. This sequence encodes CASSLAPSSGRLNEQFF.

The chain joins TRBV4-3 to TRBJ2-7; 9 bases are shared with TRBD1. The length of the CDR3 is 14 residues. Germline V gene sequence: CDR1 LGHNA, CDR2 YSLEER. J lost 6 bases, V lost 4 bases, and 7 bases had no gene match. DNA for the CDR3: TGCGCCAGCAGCCGAACAGGGGGCTCTGGCGAGCAGTACTTC. Encoded protein: CASSRTGGSGEQYF.

CDR3 protein: CASSGVAGTDTQYF. For the CDR3, the DNA is TGTGCCAGCAGCGGGGTAGCGGGCACAGATACGCAGTATTTT. The genes are TRBV9 and TRBJ2-3, with D perhaps TRBD2 (6 bases). The germline CDR1 and CDR2 sequences are SGDLS and YYNGEE. V lost 3 bases to trimming and J lost 1 base, with 9 bases between them. The CDR3 length is 14 residues. Variable domain in full (rest from reference TRBV9 and TRBJ2-3): DSGVTQTPKHLITATGQRVTLRCSPRSGDLSVYWYQQSLDQGLQFLIQYYNGEERAKGNILERFSAQQFPDLHSELNLSSLELGDSALYFCASSGVAGTDTQYFGPGTRLTVL.

Here the CDR3 DNA reads TGCGCCAGCAGCCAAGATCACGATCTTCGAAAGACCCAGTACTTC. Amino acids: CASSQDHDLRKTQYF. The chain uses TRBV4-3 and TRBJ2-5; D is unclear. The CDR3 has 15 residues. Germline CDR1 LGHNA, CDR2 YSLEER. V lost 0 bases and J 6 bases, leaving 14 bases between the germline ends.

The chain carries TRBV29-1 and TRBJ2-5; unclear D gene. Germline-derived CDR1 and CDR2 are SQVTM and ANQGSEA. Trimming shortened V by 6 bases and J by 1 base, and 12 bases separated the two germline ends. The CDR3 length is 13 residues. CDR3 in amino acids: CSVTDTFQETQYF. Written as DNA, the CDR3 is TGCAGCGTGACTGATACGTTCCAAGAGACCCAGTACTTC.

This clone was observed once. This chain links TRBV7-3 with TRBJ2-7; weak D call: TRBD2 (6 bases). The germline CDR1 and CDR2 sequences are SGHTA and FQGTGA. The V end lost 2 bases, the J end lost 3 bases, and 11 bases lay between the germline ends. CDR3 size: 14 residues. The CDR3 nucleotides are TGTGCCAGCAGCTTAGGGGCTAGCGACTACGAGCAGTACTTC. Its protein is CASSLGASDYEQYF.

The chain uses TRBV5-4 and TRBJ1-2; D call uncertain. Per germline, CDR1 SGHNT and CDR2 YYREEE (reference sequence). V was pared by 2 bases and J by 4 bases, with 12 bases between. The CDR3 length is 14 residues. CDR3 in DNA: TGTGCCAGCAGCTTATCGACCGCGCTCTATGGCTACACCTTC. Translating it yields CASSLSTALYGYTF.